This TCR beta chain was obtained from a study of response to subunit inactivated influenza vaccine. TCRdb ran MiXCR on the RT-PCR reads and lists one entry per CDR3 protein. The sample lists under 200,000 distinct CDR3 sequences, about 11% occurring once. General study findings and limits: New T cells are recruited in small numbers by each seasonal influenza vaccination, according to the authors' suggestion.

This clonotype was seen a handful of times. Its antigen is unidentified. The germline V gene encodes CDR1 MNHEY and CDR2 SMNVEV (reference sequence). Trimming removed 2 bases at V and 6 bases at J, with 20 bases between. The CDR3 consists of 17 residues. The sequencing used CD8+ T cells sorted from PBMCs, collected around 2 years after vaccination. The sequence was collected from a man between 50 and 69 years old who received an inactivated influenza vaccine. V and J are TRBV27 and TRBJ1-5, with a tentative D call TRBD1 (5 bases). The CDR3 spells CASSLQASWQGGQPQHF. The DNA of the CDR3 is TGTGCCAGCAGTTTACAAGCGAGTTGGCAGGGCGGTCAGCCCCAGCATTTT.